The TCR beta chain described here comes from a study of OX40 agonist ivuxolimab in advanced cancers. Study background: Hepatocellular carcinoma, melanoma, renal cell or head and neck cancer was diagnosed in the dose-escalation patients.

This table comes from immunoSEQ multiplex PCR, and its TCRdb copy is limited to in-frame clones, with some not included. The sample lists roughly 120,000 clones, around 91% seen once, with approximately 0.51% in the top ten. V shed 2 bases and J 6 bases; nucleotides not matched to a gene: 9. Germline assignment: CDR1 MNHNS and CDR2 SASEGT. This CDR3 is 16 amino acids long. The cohort excluded patients with autoimmune disease history or systemic immunosuppression. The specimen comprised CD4+ or CD8+ T cells sorted from blood, sampled in a trial of the OX40 agonist ivuxolimab. The clonotype originates from an adult with an advanced solid tumor such as melanoma, head and neck, liver or kidney cancer. The chain joins TRBV6-1 to TRBJ2-7; TRBD1 matches 11 bases. In DNA, the CDR3 is TGTGCCAGCAGTGAACAAGGAGGACAGGGGGCGTCCGAGCAGTACTTC. This gives the protein CASSEQGGQGASEQYF.